These T cell receptor delta chains were read from a single sample in a study of Vδ1+ human thymocytes. TCRdb ran CATT on the multiplex PCR reads. The table records tens of thousands of delta-chain clones, about 16% of them present only once. The sequencing sample was made of Vdelta1+ gamma-delta thymocytes from the thymus. The receptor set was obtained from a boy in the first two years of life who had congenital heart surgery. Both conserved end residues are part of each CDR3. D genes are given only for firm matches. Clone size is not always given. Where it is, it says once, few, many or a class for expanded clones.

size | D | J | V | DNA | CDR3
few | - | TRDJ1 | TRDV1 | TGTGCTCTTGGGGAGGGGGGGGACCCGACCGATAAACTCATCTTT | CALGEGGDPTDKLIF
few | TRDD3 | TRDJ1 | TRDV1 | TGTGCTCTTGGGGGGACACTGGGGACTAAACTCATCTTT | CALGGTLGTKLIF
- | - | TRDJ1 | TRDV1 | TGTGCTCTTGGTGAGAGAAGGGGGTTACCTGAGAAGTACACCGATAAACTCATCTTT | CALGERRGLPEKYTDKLIF
few | - | TRDJ1 | TRDV1 | TGTGCTCTTGGCCTAAAGGTCGGTTCGCGTCCCGATAAACTCATCTTT | CALGLKVGSRPDKLIF
- | - | TRDJ1 | TRDV1 | TGTGCTCTTGGGGAACGGAGACGTGGACAATGGTACACCGATAAACTCATCTTT | CALGERRRGQWYTDKLIF
- | TRDD3 | TRDJ1 | TRDV1 | TGTGCTCTTGGGGGACCTTCGATCGAATTACTGGGGGATCTGTACACCGATAAACTCATCTTT | CALGGPSIELLGDLYTDKLIF
- | TRDD3 | TRDJ1 | TRDV1 | TGTGCTCTTGGGGAGAATACAGGGGATACGCAAGGGTTCGATAAACTCATCTTT | CALGENTGDTQGFDKLIF
few | TRDD3 | TRDJ1 | TRDV1 | TGTGCTCTTGGGGAACTCCCACCTCCTGATCCTAAGTGCTGGGGGCTCTATAAACTCATCTTT | CALGELPPPDPKCWGLYKLIF
few | TRDD3 | TRDJ1 | TRDV2 | TGTGCCTGTGTGCTACTGGGGGATTGGCCCGATAAACTCATCTTT | CACVLLGDWPDKLIF
few | TRDD3 | TRDJ1 | TRDV1 | TGTGCTCTTGGGGATCTACGTTGGGGGAAAACCGATAAACTCATCTTT | CALGDLRWGKTDKLIF
- | - | TRDJ1 | TRDV1 | TGTGCTCTTGGGGAACTAGGAAATGGGTCTTCCTATGTGGGGATACTGGCTTTGCACCCCGATAAACTCATCTTT | CALGELGNGSSYVGILALHPDKLIF
few | TRDD3 | TRDJ1 | TRDV1 | TGTGCTCTTGGGGAACTCGAGGACCTAACTGGGGGATACCAGGTTGCAGTTCTCCTGTACACCGATAAACTCATCTTT | CALGELEDLTGGYQVAVLLYTDKLIF
few | TRDD3 | TRDJ1 | TRDV1 | TGTGCTCTTGGGGAAATCCCCCCTCCTCCTTACTGGGGGATCCGGGTGGGACTCATCTTT | CALGEIPPPPYWGIRVGLIF
- | TRDD3 | TRDJ1 | TRDV1 | TGTGCTCTTGGGGAACTTCGTCCTCAGTACTGGGGGACCCTTAGGACAGACACCGATAAACTCATCTTT | CALGELRPQYWGTLRTDTDKLIF
few | TRDD3 | TRDJ1 | TRDV2 | TGTGCCTGTGACACTATACTGGGGACCGATAAACTCATCTTT | CACDTILGTDKLIF
few | TRDD3 | TRDJ1 | TRDV1 | TGTGCTCTTGGGATCCCCTGGGGGATACGCACCGATAAACTCATCTTT | CALGIPWGIRTDKLIF
- | - | TRDJ2 | TRDV3 | TGTGCCTTCACCTCCTTACGGGGATGTGCACAACTCTTCTTT | CAFTSLRGCAQLFF
few | TRDD3 | TRDJ1 | TRDV1 | TGTGCTCTTGGGCCATATTCTACGACTGGGGGATTAAGCACCGATAAACTCATCTTT | CALGPYSTTGGLSTDKLIF
few | TRDD3 | TRDJ1 | TRDV1 | TGTGCTCTTGGGGAACTTTCCGGGGGATACCGACGAAATAAACTCATCTTT | CALGELSGGYRRNKLIF
- | - | TRDJ1 | TRDV1 | TGTGCTCTTGGGGAAGACTTCCACTTCTTATACAAGTACACCGATAAACTCATCTTT | CALGEDFHFLYKYTDKLIF
few | - | TRDJ1 | TRDV1 | TGTGCTCTTGGGGAACTCCCCGGCTTTCGATACACCGATAAACTCATCTTT | CALGELPGFRYTDKLIF
- | TRDD3 | TRDJ1 | TRDV1 | TGTGCTCTTGGGGAACCTGGGCCGAGCCTACTGGGGTATGTTAGTAAACTCATCTTT | CALGEPGPSLLGYVSKLIF
few | TRDD2 | TRDJ1 | TRDV1 | TGTGCTCTTGGGGAACGGCCTTCCTACGGTCTGGGGCCCCCTTGGAACGATAAACTCATCTTT | CALGERPSYGLGPPWNDKLIF
- | - | TRDJ1 | TRDV1 | TGTGCTCTTGGGGATCCCTTAGATTACCGCGGACCCCACTCGCCGACTGGAAACACCGATAAACTCATCTTT | CALGDPLDYRGPHSPTGNTDKLIF
few | - | TRDJ1 | TRDV1 | TGTGCTCTTGGGGAACCCTGGGGAATTCCTACGTATAGGGGGGGGCCTCACACCGATAAACTCATCTTT | CALGEPWGIPTYRGGPHTDKLIF
few | TRDD3 | TRDJ1 | TRDV1 | TGTGCTCTTGGGTTACCCTTCCCTCCGCCGATGTACTGGGGGATACGTGAAACCGATAAACTCATCTTT | CALGLPFPPPMYWGIRETDKLIF
- | TRDD3 | TRDJ1 | TRDV1 | TGTGCTCTTGGGGAACTCCCCCCCATCGAGGGATACGGTAAACTCATCTTT | CALGELPPIEGYGKLIF
few | - | TRDJ1 | TRDV1 | TGTGCTCTTGGGGAAGTTGAAACCGAATACACCTTAAAACTCATCTTT | CALGEVETEYTLKLIF
- | TRDD3 | TRDJ4 | TRAV29/DV5 | TGTGCCGCATGTACTGGGGGCGGTGGACCCCTGATCTTT | CAACTGGGGPLIF
- | - | TRDJ1 | TRDV1 | TGTGCTCTTGGGGTTCCAGGGAGAAGATTACTGGGCGGCACCGATAAACTCATCTTT | CALGVPGRRLLGGTDKLIF
- | TRDD3 | TRDJ1 | TRDV1 | TGTGCTCTTGGGGAACCGGTGGTACTGGGGGATACCGATAAACTCATCTTT | CALGEPVVLGDTDKLIF
- | - | TRDJ1 | TRDV1 | TGTGCTCTTGGGGAGTATTGTTCCTACGGGATACACACCGATAAACTCATCTTT | CALGEYCSYGIHTDKLIF
- | - | TRDJ1 | TRDV1 | TGTGCTCTTGGGGTAATCTCATGGGGGACCGATAAACTCATCTTT | CALGVISWGTDKLIF
few | TRDD3 | TRDJ1 | TRDV1 | TGTGCTCTTGGGGAGGTGTTCGGTACTGGGGGATACGTCGGCACCGATAAACTCATCTTT | CALGEVFGTGGYVGTDKLIF
few | TRDD3 | TRDJ1 | TRDV1 | TGTGCTCTTGGGGAACCTGGGGGATACGCGCCAGGCGATGATAAACTCATCTTT | CALGEPGGYAPGDDKLIF
- | TRDD3 | TRDJ1 | TRDV1 | TGTGCTCTTGGGGATAGGGCGTACTGGGGACCTGGGTACACCGATAAACTCATCTTT | CALGDRAYWGPGYTDKLIF
few | - | TRDJ1 | TRDV1 | TGTGCTCTTGGGGAATGCGGTTTTCCTACTGTACTGGGACCCACCGATAAACTCATCTTT | CALGECGFPTVLGPTDKLIF
few | - | TRDJ1 | TRDV1 | TGTGCTCTTGGGGAACTAAGGGGCAGGTACGATAAACTCATCTTC | CALGELRGRYDKLIF
- | TRDD3 | TRDJ1 | TRDV1 | TGTGCTCTTGGGACGGATGCTGGGGGAATCTATCCTCCGTACACCGATAAACTCATCTTT | CALGTDAGGIYPPYTDKLIF
- | TRDD3 | TRDJ1 | TRDV1 | TGTGCTCTTGGGAAGACCCCCTACGCCTTACTGGGGGCCCCCCTTAGTCTGGATAAACTCATCTTT | CALGKTPYALLGAPLSLDKLIF
few | - | TRDJ1 | TRDV2 | TGTGCCTGTGACCCTACTTCGAAGGGATACACCGATAAACTCATCTTT | CACDPTSKGYTDKLIF
- | TRDD3 | TRDJ1 | TRDV1 | TGTGCTCTTGGGGAACTAGTCATCGGCCGACTGGGGGATACGCACGATAAACTCATCTTT | CALGELVIGRLGDTHDKLIF
- | TRDD3 | TRDJ1 | TRDV1 | TGTGCTCTTGGGGAACGAAGCCCCCCACCTTACTGGGGGATACCCACCGATAAACTCATCTTT | CALGERSPPPYWGIPTDKLIF
few | TRDD3 | TRDJ1 | TRDV1 | TGTGCTCTTGGGGAACCTCTCTCGGGATACGCCGATAAACTCATCTTT | CALGEPLSGYADKLIF
few | - | TRDJ1 | TRDV1 | TGTGCTCTTGGGACACAATTCTGGGTGGGAGGGCTTTACACCGATAAACTCATCTTT | CALGTQFWVGGLYTDKLIF
- | TRDD3 | TRDJ1 | TRDV1 | TGTGCTCTTGGGGACTTCCTATCTGGGGGATACAGGGGTAGGTACACCGATAAACTCATCTTT | CALGDFLSGGYRGRYTDKLIF
- | - | TRDJ1 | TRDV1 | TGTGCTCTTGGGGTTCGGGACTTCCTAGGGGATCCCAACACCGATAAACTCATCTTT | CALGVRDFLGDPNTDKLIF
- | TRDD3 | TRDJ2 | TRDV1 | TGTGCTCTTGGGGCGCTTCGATCGTACTGGGGGATCGAAGCACAACTCTTCTTT | CALGALRSYWGIEAQLFF
- | TRDD3 | TRDJ1 | TRDV1 | TGTGCTCTTGGGGTCATATACTGGGGGATACCAGACACCGATAAACTCATCTTT | CALGVIYWGIPDTDKLIF
- | TRDD3 | TRDJ1 | TRDV1 | TGTGCTCTTGGGGAAGCCCTCAAAGTACTGGGGGTCCCATTGTACACCGATAAACCCATCTTT | CALGEALKVLGVPLYTDKPIF
- | TRDD3 | TRDJ1 | TRDV1 | TGTGCTCTTGGGGGGTTACTGGGGGACACTGACACCGATAAACTCATCTTT | CALGGLLGDTDTDKLIF
- | TRDD2 | TRDJ1 | TRDV1 | TGTGCTCTTGGGGAACCGCCCTTCCTAACCTCTCTAGGGGGTACCGATAAACTCATCTTT | CALGEPPFLTSLGGTDKLIF
few | TRDD3 | TRDJ1 | TRDV1 | TGTGCTCTTGGGGAAAGGTCGACTACAATGTTAGTACTGGGGGATAGGGATAAACTCATCTTT | CALGERSTTMLVLGDRDKLIF